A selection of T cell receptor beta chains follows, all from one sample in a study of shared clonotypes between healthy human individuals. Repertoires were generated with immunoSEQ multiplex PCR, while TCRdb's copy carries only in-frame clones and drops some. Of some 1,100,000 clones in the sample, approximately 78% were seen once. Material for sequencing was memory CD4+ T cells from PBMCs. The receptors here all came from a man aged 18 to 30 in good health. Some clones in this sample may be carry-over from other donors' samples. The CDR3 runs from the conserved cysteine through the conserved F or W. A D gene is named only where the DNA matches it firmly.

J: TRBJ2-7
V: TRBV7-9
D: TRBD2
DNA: TGTGCCAGCAGCGCACGACTAGCGGGCAGTTACGAGCAGTACTTC
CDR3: CASSARLAGSYEQYF

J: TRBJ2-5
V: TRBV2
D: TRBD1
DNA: TGTGCCAGCTATGGACAGGGAGGAAAAGAGACCCAGTACTTC
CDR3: CASYGQGGKETQYF

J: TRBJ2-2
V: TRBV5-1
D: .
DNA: TGCGCCAGCAGCATGGGTCACCTCGGGGAGCTGTTTTTT
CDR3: CASSMGHLGELFF

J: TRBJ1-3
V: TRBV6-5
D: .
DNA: TGTGCCAGCAGCCGACAGGAAAGCTCTGGAAACACCATATATTTT
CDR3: CASSRQESSGNTIYF

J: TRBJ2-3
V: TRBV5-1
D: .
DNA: TGCGCCAGCAGCATCGACAGCACAGATACGCAGTATTTT
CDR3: CASSIDSTDTQYF

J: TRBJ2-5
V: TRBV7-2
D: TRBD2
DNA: TGTGCCAGCAGCTTACGTTCTAGCGGGGGGCGGGGTACCCAGTACTTC
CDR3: CASSLRSSGGRGTQYF

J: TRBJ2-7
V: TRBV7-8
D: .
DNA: TGTGCCAGCAGCGCGGGACAGTCCTACGAGCAGTACTTC
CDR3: CASSAGQSYEQYF

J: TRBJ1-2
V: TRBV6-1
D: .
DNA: TGTGCCAGCAGTGCGACGGTGAGGGGTAGGGGCTACACCTTC
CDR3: CASSATVRGRGYTF

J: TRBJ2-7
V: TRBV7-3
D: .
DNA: TGTGCCAGCAGCCCCCAGGGTAGCGGACAGCAGTACTTC
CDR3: CASSPQGSGQQYF

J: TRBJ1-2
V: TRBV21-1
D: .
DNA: TGTGCCAGCAGCATCCGGAAGGGTCGAAAAATAGATGGCTACACCTTC
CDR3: CASSIRKGRKIDGYTF

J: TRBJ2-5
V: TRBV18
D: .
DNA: TGTGCCAGCTCTTTGGGGCCGAAAGAGACCCAGTACTTC
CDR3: CASSLGPKETQYF

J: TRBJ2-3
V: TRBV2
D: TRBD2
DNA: TGTGCCAGCAGCCAGGGACTAGCGGACACAGATACGCAGTATTTT
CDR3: CASSQGLADTDTQYF

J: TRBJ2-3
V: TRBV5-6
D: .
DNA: TGTGCCAGCAGCTTGGCTAGTTGGTCGAGCACAGATACGCAGTATTTT
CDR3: CASSLASWSSTDTQYF

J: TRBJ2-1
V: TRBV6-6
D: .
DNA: TGTGCCAGCAGTTACACGATGGTCTCCTACAATGAGCAGTTCTTC
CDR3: CASSYTMVSYNEQFF